The 25 T cell receptor beta chains presented below share a single source sample, sequenced in a study of graft-versus-host responses after intestinal transplantation. This table comes from immunoSEQ multiplex PCR, and its TCRdb copy is limited to in-frame clones, with some not included. The profile covers roughly 27,000 clones, with over 65% appearing a single time and roughly 1.1% taken by the ten largest. Sequencing was performed on PBMCs, taken approximately 28 days after intestinal transplant. The receptors shown here come from a human patient who received an intestinal transplant, so some T cells may come from the graft donor.

The rearrangement uses TRBV6-1 and TRBJ1-5; 8 nucleotides line up with TRBD1. V was clipped by 6 bases and J by 8 bases; unmatched bases: 9. This CDR3 has 14 amino acids. Per the germline V gene, CDR1 is MNHNS and CDR2 is SASEGT. CDR3 nucleotides: TGTGCCAGCAGGGACGGGGCAGGGGGCGAGCCCCAGCATTTT. This gives the protein CASRDGAGGEPQHF.

The CDR3 spells CASSPTLRGYEQYF. CDR3 coding DNA: TGTGCCAGCAGCCCTACACTTCGAGGTTACGAGCAGTACTTC. The chain employs TRBV14 and TRBJ2-7, with D uncertain. CDR3 size: 14 residues. CDR1 and CDR2 (germline): SGHDN, FVKESK. V was clipped by 4 bases and J by 4 bases, with 14 bases between them.

This clone was seen a handful of times. The genes are TRBV5-1 and TRBJ1-1; 7 bases are a match to TRBD1. J lost 2 bases, V lost 6 bases, and 4 bases had no gene match. The germline CDR1 and CDR2 sequences are SGHRS and YFSETQ. The CDR3 contains 13 residues. Written as DNA, the CDR3 is TGCGCCAGCAAGGACAGGATCAACACTGAAGCTTTCTTT. Amino acids: CASKDRINTEAFF. Full variable domain (rest looked up from reference TRBV5-1 and TRBJ1-1): KAGVTQTPRYLIKTRGQQVTLSCSPISGHRSVSWYQQTPGQGLQFLFEYFSETQRNKGNFPGRFSGRQFSNSRSEMNVSTLELGDSALYLCASKDRINTEAFFGQGTRLTVV.

The rearrangement links TRBV7-6 to TRBJ2-1; 11 positions agree with TRBD2. This CDR3 is built from 16 residues. Trimming cost V 1 base and J 9 bases; bases outside gene matches: 8. The germline CDR1 and CDR2 sequences are SGHVS and FNYEAQ. DNA of the CDR3: TGTGCCAGCAGCTTAGTTACTAGCGGGGGTGGTGGTGAGCAGTTCTTC. It translates to CASSLVTSGGGGEQFF.

CDR3 DNA: TGTGCCAGCAGTTTGGACAGGTTCTACGAGCAGTACTTC. It codes for CASSLDRFYEQYF. The chain links TRBV6-5 to TRBJ2-7, with 7 bases fitting TRBD1. The junction had 3 bases not matched to a gene; V was cut back by 4 bases and J by 3 bases. Looked up from germline, CDR1 is MNHEY and CDR2 is SVGAGI. This CDR3 is 13 amino acids long.

This rearrangement joins TRBV2 to TRBJ1-5; 9 nucleotides match TRBD1. The V gene end was trimmed by 6 bases and the J gene end by 4 bases; junction bases not matched to a gene: 1. The CDR3 contains 13 residues. Germline V lookup: CDR1 SNHLY, CDR2 FYNNEI. The CDR3 sequence: CASRGTGNQPQHF. CDR3 nucleotides: TGTGCCAGCAGAGGGACAGGGAATCAGCCCCAGCATTTT.

The CDR3 here is CASSLGAGSPYNEQFF. As DNA, the CDR3 is TGTGCCAGCAGCTTGGGAGCGGGTTCTCCCTACAATGAGCAGTTCTTC. The chain carries TRBV5-4 and TRBJ2-1, with TRBD2 as a possible D gene (6 bases). V dropped 0 bases and J dropped 2 bases, with 12 bases sitting between them. Germline CDR1 and CDR2: SGHNT and YYREEE (reference sequence). The length of the CDR3 is 16 residues.

The chain recombines TRBV5-6 with TRBJ2-1; 10 nucleotides agree with TRBD2. Losses at the gene ends were 3 bases for V and 8 bases for J; bases not matched to a gene: 8. The germline V gene has CDR1 SGHDT and CDR2 YYEEEE. There are 15 residues in the CDR3. CDR3 DNA: TGTGCCAGCAGCTCGCCAGCGGGGGGGCCGGATGAGCAGTTCTTC. It is translated as CASSSPAGGPDEQFF.

V usage is TRBV5-6 and J usage is TRBJ1-2; 7 bases line up with TRBD1. With V trimmed by 4 bases and J by 1 base, 10 bases remained unmatched. The CDR3 has 16 residues. Germline-derived CDR1 and CDR2 are SGHDT and YYEEEE. The chain's CDR3 is CASSAIGTEFNYGYTF. CDR3 DNA sequence: TGTGCCAGCAGCGCCATCGGGACAGAGTTTAACTATGGCTACACCTTC.

The rearrangement links TRBV15 to TRBJ2-1, with 12 bases aligning to TRBD2. J gave up 0 bases and V 3 bases, and 9 bases lay outside the gene matches. CDR1 and CDR2 from the germline V gene are LNHNV and YYDKDF (reference sequence). CDR3 length equals 19 residues. The CDR3 here is CATSRSVETSGSSYNEQFF. For the CDR3, the DNA is TGTGCCACCAGCAGGAGTGTTGAGACTAGCGGGAGCTCCTACAATGAGCAGTTCTTC.

The chain uses TRBV9 and TRBJ2-5; no firm D call. This CDR3 is 11 amino acids long. CDR1 and CDR2 (germline): SGDLS, YYNGEE. The V gene lost 0 bases and the J gene lost 5 bases, with 2 bases spanning the gap. CDR3 nucleotides: TGTGCCAGCAGCGTAGTGGAGACCCAGTACTTC. Translation gives CASSVVETQYF.

The chain is built from TRBV6-5 and TRBJ1-1, with no clear D. Trimming left V 5 bases short and J 1 base short, with 8 bases between. There are 13 residues in the CDR3. Germline values: CDR1 MNHEY, CDR2 SVGAGI. The CDR3 region has the DNA TGTGCCAGCAGTGAGAGACCGAACACTGAAGCTTTCTTT. It is translated as CASSERPNTEAFF.

The rearrangement links TRBV5-1 to TRBJ2-3, with 10 bases lining up with TRBD2. The V and J ends lost 4 bases and 1 base, in that order; junction bases with no gene match: 3. Looked up from germline, CDR1 is SGHRS and CDR2 is YFSETQ. The CDR3 contains 15 residues. CDR3 loop: CASSPSGGRTDTQYF. The CDR3, as DNA: TGCGCCAGCAGCCCTAGCGGGGGACGCACAGATACGCAGTATTTT.

The chain recombines TRBV18 with TRBJ2-2, with a weak D call TRBD1 (5 bases). This CDR3 has 16 amino acids. CDR1 and CDR2 (germline): KGHSH, LQKENI. V lost 2 bases, J lost 4 bases, and 14 bases lay in between. CDR3 DNA sequence: TGTGCCAGCTCACCAATGGAAGGGGCCGCCACCGGGGAGCTGTTTTTT. Encoded protein: CASSPMEGAATGELFF.

The V gene is TRBV2, the J gene TRBJ1-2, with 8 bases matching TRBD1. The V segment lost 4 bases and the J segment 6 bases; nucleotides outside the gene matches: 10. The CDR3 runs to 15 residues. Germline CDR1 and CDR2: SNHLY and FYNNEI. This CDR3 reads CASSGGQGNSDGYTF. In DNA form, the CDR3 reads TGTGCCAGCAGTGGCGGACAGGGAAATTCGGATGGCTACACCTTC.

The J gene is TRBJ2-7, the V gene TRBV19; 9 bases are a match to TRBD1. The germline gives CDR1 LNHDA, CDR2 SQIVND (reference sequence). With 6 bases clipped from V and 5 bases from J, the junction kept 5 bases outside the gene matches. The CDR3 length is 13 residues. As DNA, the CDR3 is TGTGCCAGTAGGGAACGGACAGGGGACGAGCAGTACTTC. This sequence encodes CASRERTGDEQYF.

CDR3 region: CASSFDRDRDEKLFF. CDR3 DNA: TGTGCCAGCAGTTTTGACAGGGACCGGGATGAAAAACTGTTTTTT. The chain links TRBV6-5 to TRBJ1-4, with 7 positions matching TRBD1. With V trimmed by 4 bases and J by 6 bases, 8 bases remained unmatched. The CDR3 has 15 amino acids. Germline assignment: CDR1 MNHEY and CDR2 SVGAGI.

This clone has only a few counts. The chain joins TRBV28 to TRBJ1-1; 7 bases are a match to TRBD1. Trimming took 3 bases from V and 1 from J; bases not matched to a gene: 11. The CDR3 is made up of 17 amino acids. Germline CDR1 reads MDHEN; CDR2 reads SYDVKM. The DNA for the CDR3 is TGTGCCAGCAGTTTTTGGGGACAGCGCATGGGGAACACTGAAGCTTTCTTT. It translates to CASSFWGQRMGNTEAFF.

V is TRBV29-1 and J is TRBJ2-2; maybe TRBD1 (6 bases). CDR1 and CDR2 (germline): SQVTM, ANQGSEA. V gave up 7 bases and J gave up 4 bases, with 16 bases separating them. The CDR3 runs to 14 residues. The CDR3 loop is CSAQPGVGTGELFF. The CDR3 coding sequence is TGCAGCGCTCAACCAGGGGTCGGCACCGGGGAGCTGTTTTTT.

The chain combines TRBV10-2 with TRBJ2-3, with D hard to call. Germline CDR1 reads WSHSY; CDR2 reads SAAADI. The CDR3 loop spans 15 amino acids. The V end was cut by 5 bases, the J end by 0 bases, with 12 bases between. The CDR3 here is CASSLRMGSTDTQYF. CDR3 in DNA: TGCGCCAGCAGTCTAAGGATGGGGAGCACAGATACGCAGTATTTT.

This clone turned up a few times. The chain recombines TRBV28 with TRBJ2-7; D is perhaps TRBD2 (6 bases). CDR1 MDHEN and CDR2 SYDVKM come from the germline V gene. The CDR3 totals 14 residues. Trimming shortened V by 5 bases and J by 2 bases, and 13 bases separated the two germline ends. The CDR3: CASSRWGDPYEQYF. CDR3 bases: TGTGCCAGCAGTCGGTGGGGGGATCCCTACGAGCAGTACTTC.

This chain connects TRBV6-4 to TRBJ1-4, with 7 bases identical to TRBD1. This CDR3 spans 15 amino acids. The V segment lost 3 bases and the J segment 4 bases; nucleotides outside the gene matches: 5. Germline CDR1 and CDR2: MRHNA and SNTAGT. In DNA form, the CDR3 reads TGTGCCAGCAGTGAGGGGACAGACTATAATGAAAAACTGTTTTTT. Encoded protein: CASSEGTDYNEKLFF.

V gene TRBV10-1 combines with J gene TRBJ1-5; perhaps TRBD1 as D (6 bases). The CDR3 consists of 13 residues. From germline, CDR1 is WNHNN and CDR2 SYGVQD (reference sequence). Trimming took off 6 bases at V and 6 bases at J, with 12 bases between the two ends. CDR3 DNA: TGCGCCAGCAGCCCGGACAGCGGTCAGCCCCAGCATTTT. It is translated as CASSPDSGQPQHF.

This chain uses TRBV5-5 with TRBJ2-1, with 7 bases matching TRBD1. V trimming: 4 bases; J trimming: 6 bases; junction bases outside the gene matches: 10. The CDR3 is made up of 15 amino acids. CDR1 and CDR2 from the germline V gene are SGHKS and YYEKEE (reference sequence). The CDR3 DNA sequence: TGTGCCAGCAGCACCCGACAGGGCCCTTTCAATGAGCAGTTCTTC. Encoded protein: CASSTRQGPFNEQFF.

This chain links TRBV11-2 with TRBJ2-7; D is ambiguous. CDR3 length: 12 amino acids. Germline CDR1 and CDR2: SGHAT and FQNNGV. The V and J ends lost 3 bases and 0 bases respectively, with 3 bases between them. CDR3 residues: CASSFSSYEQYF. Written as DNA, the CDR3 is TGTGCCAGCAGCTTCAGCTCCTACGAGCAGTACTTC.